This T cell receptor beta chain came from a study of CD8+ T cells in alopecia areata. Points from the study as a whole: Relative to normal scalp, lesional scalp, especially alopecia totalis/universalis, showed higher clonality. Against the mouse data, patients shared TCRs less clearly, possibly for HLA reasons.

PBMCs were stained for CD3, CD4 and CD8, and CD4+ and CD8+ T cells were sorted. The sequencing template was cDNA reverse transcribed from extracted RNA. Repertoires were generated with immunoSEQ multiplex PCR, while TCRdb's copy carries only in-frame clones and drops some. This sample carries about 200,000 clones, more than 50% of them seen once, and the ten largest clones take 4% to 6%. About this clone: Its specificity is unknown. Relative to the germline gene, one junction end is altered; a read error may explain this.

The receptor was isolated from a human donor in good health. Sample: CD8+ T cells sorted from blood.

The CDR3 spells CASSSSTGDVF. Written as DNA, the CDR3 is TGTGCCAGCAGCTCGTCGACAGGGGATGTCTTC. V and J are TRBV11-2 and TRBJ1-2, with 8 bases identical to TRBD1. There are 11 residues in the CDR3. Germline CDR1 SGHAT, CDR2 FQNNGV.